Reported below is one T cell receptor (beta chain). The data belong to a study of CD8+CD57+ T cells in acquired aplastic anemia. Profiling that covered TCR beta VDJ and CDR3 relied on genomic DNA as its template. From the reads, TCRdb called clonotypes with MiXCR, one entry per CDR3 protein. Of approximately 200,000 distinct CDR3 sequences listed, less than 65% are singletons. Germline V gene sequence: CDR1 SGHTA, CDR2 FQGNSA. V shed 1 base and J shed 6 bases, with 6 bases lying between them. CDR3 length equals 13 residues. V and J are TRBV7-2 and TRBJ2-2; D is ambiguous. This receptor was identified in a human donor with severe aplastic anemia or a healthy control (not recorded which). What was sequenced was sorted CD4+, CD8+, or CD8+CD57+ T cells (not recorded which) from PBMCs. In DNA, the CDR3 is TGTGCCAGCAGCTTAGAGGGCCCCGGGGAGCTGTTTTTT. It codes for CASSLEGPGELFF.